These 27 T cell receptor beta chains share one sample of origin, sequenced in a study of T cell responses to AZD1222 COVID-19 vaccine. Generated by immunoSEQ multiplex PCR, the TCRdb table keeps only in-frame clones and is missing some. The sample carries 150,000 to 160,000 clones, 90% to 95% recorded once. Sequencing used peripheral blood, obtained 28 days after the second AZD1222 dose. The source of these receptors is an adult who received the AZD1222 COVID-19 vaccine.

The chain recombines TRBV6-1 with TRBJ1-1; 8 nucleotides line up with TRBD1. V dropped 6 bases and J dropped 5; count of bases not matched to a gene: 20. This CDR3 is built from 18 residues. CDR1 is MNHNS and CDR2 is SASEGT in the germline V gene. In DNA form, the CDR3 reads TGTGCCAGCAGAGAAAGGGGGCCGGGACAGGCCCGAGGGACTGAAGCTTTCTTT. Protein: CASRERGPGQARGTEAFF.

A note on this clone: At the DNA level, this CDR3 is encoded by other sequences in the same sample as well. The rearrangement uses TRBV19 and TRBJ2-3; D unresolved. Germline V gene lookup returns CDR1 LNHDA and CDR2 SQIVND (reference sequence). Trimming removed 4 bases at V and 0 bases at J, with 5 bases between. CDR3 length: 13 residues. The CDR3 coding sequence is TGTGCCAGTAGTACCCTTAGCACAGATACGCAGTATTTT. Its translation: CASSTLSTDTQYF. Full variable domain (outside the CDR3, taken from reference TRBV19 and TRBJ2-3): DGGITQSPKYLFRKEGQNVTLSCEQNLNHDAMYWYRQDPGQGLRLIYYSQIVNDFQKGDIAEGYSVSREKKESFPLTVTSAQKNPTAFYLCASSTLSTDTQYFGPGTRLTVL.

This chain joins TRBV12-3 or TRBV12-4 and TRBJ2-7; no clear D. CDR3 size: 11 residues. Trimming pared 5 bases from V and 3 bases from J, leaving 5 bases between. DNA for the CDR3: TGTGCCAGCAGTAAAAGCTACGAGCAGTACTTC. Its translation is CASSKSYEQYF.

This clone was seen a single time. This rearrangement joins TRBV25-1 to TRBJ1-5; D gene ambiguous. The V end was cut by 6 bases, the J end by 5 bases, with 8 bases between. CDR3 length: 12 residues. Germline CDR1 reads MGHDK; CDR2 reads SYGVNS. CDR3 bases: TGTGCCAGCAGGGCTGCAGATCAGCCCCAGCATTTT. As protein: CASRAADQPQHF.

This chain joins TRBV5-5 and TRBJ1-5, with TRBD1 identical over 7 bases. CDR1 SGHKS and CDR2 YYEKEE come from the germline V gene (reference sequence). This CDR3 has 15 residues. V trimming: 4 bases; J trimming: 3 bases; junction bases outside the gene matches: 7. The CDR3: CASSPVGGPNQPQHF. CDR3 DNA sequence: TGTGCCAGCAGCCCTGTAGGGGGCCCCAATCAGCCCCAGCATTTT.

This chain uses TRBV6-5 with TRBJ1-2; no clear D gene. In germline, CDR1 is MNHEY, CDR2 SVGAGI. This CDR3 has 13 amino acids. V lost 4 bases and J 4 bases, leaving 10 bases between the germline ends. CDR3 loop: CASSSRAFYGYTF. The CDR3 region has the DNA TGTGCCAGCAGTTCTAGGGCCTTCTATGGCTACACCTTC.

This chain joins TRBV7-9 and TRBJ2-5; D gene unclear. V lost 2 bases, J lost 0 bases, and 7 bases lay in between. Germline-derived CDR1 and CDR2 are SEHNR and FQNEAQ (reference sequence). The CDR3 has 14 amino acids. The CDR3 spells CASSLITDQETQYF. As DNA, the CDR3 is TGTGCCAGCAGCTTAATCACGGACCAAGAGACCCAGTACTTC.

The V and J genes are TRBV5-1 and TRBJ2-7, with D unresolved. V shed 4 bases and J shed 3 bases, with 11 bases lying between them. The CDR3 extends over 13 amino acids. Germline lookup yields CDR1 SGHRS and CDR2 YFSETQ. This CDR3 reads CASSRDGYYEQYF. The CDR3 nucleotides are TGCGCCAGCAGCCGTGACGGATACTACGAGCAGTACTTC.

The chain joins TRBV9 to TRBJ2-2, with unresolved D. The CDR3 runs 14 residues. Trimming shortened V by 0 bases and J by 5 bases, and 8 bases separated the two germline ends. Germline V gives CDR1 SGDLS, CDR2 YYNGEE. The CDR3 DNA follows: TGTGCCAGCAGCGTAGATCAGTCTACCGGGGAGCTGTTTTTT. Translating it yields CASSVDQSTGELFF. Full variable domain (rest looked up from reference TRBV9 and TRBJ2-2): DSGVTQTPKHLITATGQRVTLRCSPRSGDLSVYWYQQSLDQGLQFLIQYYNGEERAKGNILERFSAQQFPDLHSELNLSSLELGDSALYFCASSVDQSTGELFFGEGSRLTVL.

This clone was detected once. The V gene is TRBV11-2, the J gene TRBJ2-2; TRBD2 matches 11 bases. In germline, CDR1 is SGHAT, CDR2 FQNNGV. Trimming at V came to 4 bases and at J to 7 bases, leaving 5 bases not matched to a gene. This CDR3 region has 15 residues. The CDR3 region is CASSSLAGVDGELFF. CDR3 bases: TGTGCCAGCAGCTCACTAGCGGGAGTGGACGGGGAGCTGTTTTTT.

This clone turned up a few times. The chain couples TRBV27 to TRBJ2-7, with 8 bases fitting TRBD1. Germline CDR1 MNHEY, CDR2 SMNVEV (reference sequence). V was clipped by 3 bases and J by 0 bases; unmatched bases: 7. The length of the CDR3 is 16 residues. CDR3 sequence (DNA): TGTGCCAGCAGTTTCCTTTGGACAGGGAGCTCCTACGAGCAGTACTTC. Translation gives CASSFLWTGSSYEQYF.

V gene TRBV3-1 (or the pseudogene TRBV3-2) combines with J gene TRBJ2-3; weak D call: TRBD1 (5 bases). Germline V lookup: CDR1 LGHDT, CDR2 YNNKEL (reference sequence). Trimming left V 0 bases short and J 3 bases short, with 13 bases between. This CDR3 comprises 16 residues. The CDR3 sequence: CASSQDNSGPTDTQYF. CDR3 DNA: TGTGCCAGCAGCCAAGATAATTCAGGGCCGACAGATACGCAGTATTTT.

The CDR3: CASSLLGWGNTIYF. CDR3 DNA: TGTGCCAGCAGCTTGCTGGGGTGGGGAAACACCATATATTTT. This sequence joins TRBV5-8 and TRBJ1-3; D unresolved. V was pared by 1 base and J by 4 bases, with 9 bases between. Germline V gene data show CDR1 as SGHTS and CDR2 as YDEGEE. This CDR3 is 14 amino acids long.

This clone was observed a single time. The chain employs TRBV11-2 and TRBJ1-5; weak D call: TRBD1 (6 bases). The germline CDR1 and CDR2 sequences are SGHAT and FQNNGV. There are 16 residues in the CDR3. Trimming shortened V by 0 bases and J by 2 bases, and 11 bases separated the two germline ends. Here the CDR3 reads CASSLDRGKGNQPQHF. The CDR3 DNA reads TGTGCCAGCAGCTTAGATAGGGGGAAGGGCAATCAGCCCCAGCATTTT.

To note about this clone: The junction differs from germline at one of its ends, possibly a read error. At the DNA level, this CDR3 is encoded by other sequences in the same sample as well. This chain connects TRBV12-3 or TRBV12-4 to TRBJ2-7; D gene ambiguous. The CDR3 length is 11 residues. CDR3 sequence reads: CASSLGYEQYF. CDR3 DNA sequence: TGTGCCAGCAGCTTAGGCTACGAGCAGTACTTC.

The chain employs TRBV20-1 and TRBJ2-1; TRBD2 matches 9 bases. V shed 3 bases and J 7 bases; nucleotides not matched to a gene: 16. The CDR3 runs to 17 residues. In germline, CDR1 is DFQATT, CDR2 SNEGSKA (reference sequence). CDR3 sequence: CSASGGLASPTNNEQFF. CDR3 bases: TGCAGTGCTAGTGGCGGACTAGCGTCCCCAACTAATAATGAGCAGTTCTTC.

Here the CDR3 reads CASSKQGAALNYGYTF. CDR3 nucleotide sequence: TGTGCCAGCAGTAAACAGGGGGCTGCCCTGAACTATGGCTACACCTTC. The chain has TRBV7-2 and TRBJ1-2, with 9 bases fitting TRBD1. This CDR3 contains 16 residues. The junction had 10 bases not matched to a gene; V was cut back by 6 bases and J by 2 bases. From germline, CDR1 is SGHTA and CDR2 FQGNSA.

This chain links TRBV4-2 with TRBJ1-1, with unresolved D. V lost 0 bases to trimming and J lost 3 bases, with 5 bases between them. The CDR3 is 13 amino acids. Germline loops: CDR1 LGHNA, CDR2 YNFKEQ. In DNA, the CDR3 is TGTGCCAGCAGCCAAGATCTGCACACTGAAGCTTTCTTT. It is translated as CASSQDLHTEAFF.

The V call is TRBV4-1, the J call TRBJ2-5; perhaps TRBD2 as D (6 bases). V lost 1 base and J lost 3, with 18 bases in between. Per the germline V gene, CDR1 is MGHRA and CDR2 is YSYEKL. The CDR3 is made up of 17 amino acids. The CDR3 loop is CASSQVLSAGLKETQYF. CDR3 bases: TGCGCCAGCAGCCAAGTGCTTTCGGCGGGACTTAAAGAGACCCAGTACTTC.

This clone was counted a single time. The chain combines TRBV28 with TRBJ1-1; D not certain. The CDR3 is 14 amino acids. Germline assignment: CDR1 MDHEN and CDR2 SYDVKM. V was pared by 5 bases and J by 1 base, with 11 bases between. CDR3 bases: TGTGCCAGCAGTCCCCCCCAATGGAACACTGAAGCTTTCTTT. It yields the protein CASSPPQWNTEAFF.

This clone was recorded once. V usage is TRBV18 and J usage is TRBJ1-5; D is ambiguous. Germline CDR1 is KGHSH and CDR2 is LQKENI. The CDR3 is 14 amino acids. With 3 bases removed from V and 9 bases from J, the gap between germline ends came to 15 bases. The CDR3 nucleotides are TGTGCCAGCTCACCTGGACTCCAGCGCGGGCCCCAGCATTTT. Translating gives CASSPGLQRGPQHF.

V is TRBV7-2 and J is TRBJ2-6; D is perhaps TRBD1 (5 bases). The CDR3 contains 16 residues. CDR1 and CDR2 (germline): SGHTA, FQGNSA. Trimming took off 1 base at V and 0 bases at J, with 7 bases between the two ends. The CDR3 DNA reads as TGTGCCAGCAGCTTAGGGGGCGACTCTGGGGCCAACGTCCTGACTTTC. Residues: CASSLGGDSGANVLTF.

The chain has TRBV10-3 and TRBJ1-2, with TRBD1 matching 12 bases. Germline-derived CDR1 and CDR2 are ENHRY and SYGVKD. Trimming at V came to 7 bases and at J to 4 bases, leaving 13 bases not matched to a gene. The CDR3 is 17 amino acids. The CDR3 coding sequence is TGTGCCATCACACCGGGACAGGGGGCTCGAGATGGCTATGGCTACACCTTC. This codes for CAITPGQGARDGYGYTF.

The V gene is TRBV3-1 (or the pseudogene TRBV3-2), the J gene TRBJ2-7; D is undetermined. There are 12 residues in the CDR3. The V gene lost 1 base and the J gene lost 6 bases, with 7 bases spanning the gap. CDR1 and CDR2 (germline): LGHDT, YNNKEL (reference sequence). The CDR3 sequence is CASSQVLGEQYF. The CDR3 DNA sequence: TGTGCCAGCAGCCAAGTCCTCGGCGAGCAGTACTTC.

The rearrangement joins TRBV13 to TRBJ1-3; D gene unclear. This CDR3 region has 13 residues. V was clipped by 5 bases and J by 3 bases, with 8 bases between them. From germline, CDR1 is PRHDT and CDR2 FYEKMQ (reference sequence). CDR3: CASSPGLGNTIYF. DNA of the CDR3: TGTGCCAGCAGCCCCGGGCTTGGAAACACCATATATTTT.

The V call is TRBV7-9, the J call TRBJ1-5, with a possible D match to TRBD1 (5 bases). The germline gives CDR1 SEHNR, CDR2 FQNEAQ (reference sequence). The CDR3 length is 14 residues. Trimming took 4 bases from V and 6 from J, leaving 13 bases between them. DNA for the CDR3: TGTGCCAGCAGCTCCCCCGGGGCTGTTCAGCCCCAGCATTTT. This sequence encodes CASSSPGAVQPQHF.

The chain links TRBV7-6 to TRBJ2-3; 7 bases fit TRBD2. Germline CDR1 is SGHVS and CDR2 is FNYEAQ. This CDR3 contains 18 residues. The V and J ends lost 2 bases and 4 bases, in that order; junction bases with no gene match: 15. The chain's CDR3 is CASSLRPLGGPRSDTQYF. The DNA for the CDR3 is TGTGCCAGCAGCTTACGGCCCTTGGGAGGGCCTCGGTCAGATACGCAGTATTTT.